These 10 T cell receptor beta chains came from one sample sequenced in a study of T cell responses to AZD1222 COVID-19 vaccine. TCRdb's copy holds only in-frame clones and misses some; the assay was immunoSEQ multiplex PCR. The sample lists about 59,000 clones, 89% occurring once. The sample was peripheral blood, taken 28 days after the second AZD1222 dose. These receptors were collected from an adult who received the AZD1222 COVID-19 vaccine.

V usage is TRBV12-3 or TRBV12-4 and J usage is TRBJ2-1; unclear D gene. The CDR3 contains 13 residues. Trimming pared 3 bases from V and 9 bases from J, leaving 12 bases between. The CDR3 loop reads CASSFTDSAEQFF. CDR3 nucleotides: TGTGCCAGCAGTTTTACTGATTCGGCTGAGCAGTTCTTC.

This clone is a singleton in its sample. This chain links TRBV27 with TRBJ1-1, with TRBD1 identical over 7 bases. Germline V gene data show CDR1 as MNHEY and CDR2 as SMNVEV (reference sequence). V shed 6 bases and J 9 bases; nucleotides not matched to a gene: 7. The CDR3 runs 12 residues. The CDR3 protein is CASSPGGRKAFF. The DNA of the CDR3 is TGTGCCAGCAGCCCAGGGGGGCGAAAAGCTTTCTTT.

The CDR3 DNA follows: TGTGCCAGCAGTCTAGGGAAAACGTTTCAGGGCTACACCTTC. Residues: CASSLGKTFQGYTF. The chain combines TRBV2 with TRBJ1-2; D ambiguous. Germline lookup yields CDR1 SNHLY and CDR2 FYNNEI. The CDR3 is 14 amino acids. V lost 5 bases, J lost 8 bases, and 18 bases lay in between.

The CDR3 bases are TGTGCCAGTAGTATTTGGCCAGTGGGGTCTGGAAACACCATATATTTT. It is translated as CASSIWPVGSGNTIYF. The chain uses TRBV19 and TRBJ1-3; D unclear. There are 16 residues in the CDR3. The V and J ends lost 3 bases and 1 base respectively, with 13 bases between them. Germline-derived CDR1 and CDR2 are LNHDA and SQIVND (reference sequence).

V and J are TRBV5-1 and TRBJ1-2, with 12 bases identical to TRBD1. Germline CDR1 is SGHRS and CDR2 is YFSETQ. V shed 5 bases, J shed 5 bases, and the junction held 7 bases outside the gene matches. The CDR3 is 15 residues long. The CDR3 coding sequence is TGCGCCAGCAGACTAGGGACAGGGGGCGTTTATGGCTACACCTTC. It is translated as CASRLGTGGVYGYTF. Complete variable domain (other parts from reference TRBV5-1 and TRBJ1-2): KAGVTQTPRYLIKTRGQQVTLSCSPISGHRSVSWYQQTPGQGLQFLFEYFSETQRNKGNFPGRFSGRQFSNSRSEMNVSTLELGDSALYLCASRLGTGGVYGYTFGSGTRLTVV.

The chain joins TRBV6-2 or TRBV6-3 to TRBJ2-7, with 8 bases lining up with TRBD1. CDR1 and CDR2 from the germline V gene are MNHEY and SVGEGT. With 3 bases clipped from V and 3 bases from J, the junction kept 7 bases outside the gene matches. The CDR3 has 15 residues. The CDR3 DNA follows: TGTGCCAGCAGTTATACCTACAGGGGGAACTACGAGCAGTACTTC. Translated: CASSYTYRGNYEQYF.

This chain connects TRBV24-1 to TRBJ2-7; the D gene is possibly TRBD1 (5 bases). Germline CDR1 is KGHDR and CDR2 is SFDVKD. V gave up 11 bases and J gave up 5 bases, with 18 bases separating them. This CDR3 spans 13 amino acids. This CDR3 reads CAIKLSVGHEQYF. In DNA form, the CDR3 reads TGTGCCATCAAGCTGTCTGTGGGGCACGAGCAGTACTTC.

The gene calls are TRBV9 and TRBJ2-7; 7 bases match TRBD1. Germline V gives CDR1 SGDLS, CDR2 YYNGEE. The CDR3 loop spans 14 amino acids. V shed 2 bases and J 3 bases; nucleotides not matched to a gene: 5. The CDR3 spells CASSVGTVGYEQYF. The CDR3 bases are TGTGCCAGCAGCGTCGGGACAGTCGGCTACGAGCAGTACTTC.

This clone is a singleton in its sample. This sequence joins TRBV3-1 (or the pseudogene TRBV3-2) and TRBJ2-3; 8 nucleotides agree with TRBD2. Germline CDR1 reads LGHDT; CDR2 reads YNNKEL (reference sequence). V shed 3 bases and J 2 bases; nucleotides not matched to a gene: 7. The CDR3 extends over 16 amino acids. The CDR3 DNA reads as TGTGCCAGCAGCCACCTCCTAGCGGGCCCCACAGATACGCAGTATTTT. The encoded protein is CASSHLLAGPTDTQYF.

V usage is TRBV7-9 and J usage is TRBJ1-1; D is perhaps TRBD1 (6 bases). The V end was cut by 4 bases, the J end by 8 bases, with 14 bases between. Germline CDR1 SEHNR, CDR2 FQNEAQ (reference sequence). The CDR3 totals 13 residues. CDR3 region: CASSSRTVAEAFF. The DNA of the CDR3 is TGTGCCAGCAGCTCCAGGACAGTCGCGGAAGCTTTCTTT.